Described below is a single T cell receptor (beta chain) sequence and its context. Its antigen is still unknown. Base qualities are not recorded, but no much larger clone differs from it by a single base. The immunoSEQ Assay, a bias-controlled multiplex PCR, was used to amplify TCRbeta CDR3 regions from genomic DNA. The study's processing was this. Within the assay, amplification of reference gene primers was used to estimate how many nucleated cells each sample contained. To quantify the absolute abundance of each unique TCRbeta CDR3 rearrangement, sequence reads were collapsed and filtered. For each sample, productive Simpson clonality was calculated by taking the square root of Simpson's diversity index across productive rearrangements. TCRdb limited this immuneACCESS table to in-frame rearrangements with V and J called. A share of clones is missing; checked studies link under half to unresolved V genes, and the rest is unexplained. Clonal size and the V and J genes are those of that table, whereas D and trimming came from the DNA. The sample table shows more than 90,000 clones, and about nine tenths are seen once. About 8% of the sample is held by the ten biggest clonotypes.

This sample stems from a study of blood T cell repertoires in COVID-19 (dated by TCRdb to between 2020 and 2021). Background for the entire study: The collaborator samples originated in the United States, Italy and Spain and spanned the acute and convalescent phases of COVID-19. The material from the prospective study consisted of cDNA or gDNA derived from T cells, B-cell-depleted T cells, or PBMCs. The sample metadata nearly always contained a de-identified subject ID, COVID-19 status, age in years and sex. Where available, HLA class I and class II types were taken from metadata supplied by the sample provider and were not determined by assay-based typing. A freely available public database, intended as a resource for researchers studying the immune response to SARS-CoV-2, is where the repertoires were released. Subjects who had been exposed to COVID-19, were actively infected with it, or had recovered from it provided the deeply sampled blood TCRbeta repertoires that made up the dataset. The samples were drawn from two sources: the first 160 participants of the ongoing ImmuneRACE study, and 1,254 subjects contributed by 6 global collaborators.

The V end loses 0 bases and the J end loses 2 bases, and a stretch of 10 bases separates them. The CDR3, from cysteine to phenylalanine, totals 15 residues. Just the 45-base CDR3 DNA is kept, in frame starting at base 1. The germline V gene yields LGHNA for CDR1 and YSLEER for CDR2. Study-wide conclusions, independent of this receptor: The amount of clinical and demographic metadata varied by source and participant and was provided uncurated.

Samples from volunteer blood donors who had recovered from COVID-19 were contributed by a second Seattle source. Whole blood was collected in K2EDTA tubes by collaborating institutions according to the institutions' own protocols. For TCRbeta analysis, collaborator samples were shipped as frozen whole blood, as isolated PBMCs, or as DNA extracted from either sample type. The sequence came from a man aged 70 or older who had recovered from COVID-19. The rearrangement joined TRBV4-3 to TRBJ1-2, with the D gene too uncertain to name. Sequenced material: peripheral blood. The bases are TGCGCCAGCAGCCAAGATACCAGGCCCAACTATGGCTACACCTTC. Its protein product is CASSQDTRPNYGYTF.